These T cell receptor beta chains were read from a single sample in a study of CD8+CD57+ T cells in acquired aplastic anemia. TCRdb re-called the reads through MiXCR, storing one row per CDR3 protein. Among roughly 160,000 distinct CDR3 sequences listed, 65% to 75% were seen once. Sequencing used sorted CD4+, CD8+, or CD8+CD57+ T cells (not recorded which) from PBMCs. Receptors were obtained from a human donor with aplastic anemia. Both conserved end residues are part of each CDR3. A D gene is named only where the DNA matches it firmly. The size entry is marked missing in some rows and otherwise reads once, few, many or a size class.

TRBV9	TRBD2	TRBJ2-1	NA	TGTGCCAGCAGCGTGGGACTAGACTACAATGAGCAGTTCTTC	CASSVGLDYNEQFF
TRBV7-3	TRBD1	TRBJ2-2	NA	TGTGCCAGCAGCTTAACTGGACAGGGGAAAAGGACCGGGGAGCTGTTTTTT	CASSLTGQGKRTGELFF
TRBV6-1	NA	TRBJ2-5	few	TGTGCCAGCAGCCAAGTCACGCCCGGAAGAGAGACCCAGTACTTC	CASSQVTPGRETQYF
TRBV10-3	TRBD1	TRBJ1-5	few	TGTGCCATCAGGGGACAGGCTGGCGGACAGCCCCAGCATTTT	CAIRGQAGGQPQHF
TRBV19	TRBD1	TRBJ2-6	once	TGTGCCAGTAGTTTAGGGACAGGGAATACGCTCTCTGGGGCCAACGTCCTGACTTTC	CASSLGTGNTLSGANVLTF
TRBV10-3	NA	TRBJ2-2	NA	TGTGCCATCAGGAGCCAGAGGGGGGGGCGGGAGCTGTTTTTT	CAIRSQRGGRELFF
TRBV7-9	NA	TRBJ1-1	NA	TGTGCCAGCAGCTATGGGTACGCCTCGAACACTGAAGCTTTCTTT	CASSYGYASNTEAFF
TRBV20-1	TRBD1	TRBJ1-2	NA	TGCAGTGCACTTCTGCCCATCGGGACAGGGGACCACACCTTC	CSALLPIGTGDHTF
TRBV7-6	NA	TRBJ2-3	NA	TGTGCCAGCAGCTTAACGGGGCCCCATCTTGCGACAGATACGCAGTATTTT	CASSLTGPHLATDTQYF
TRBV12-3/TRBV12-4	NA	TRBJ2-2	NA	TGTGCCAGCAGTTTCCATGCGAACACCGGGGAGCTGTTTTTT	CASSFHANTGELFF
TRBV7-8	TRBD1	TRBJ1-5	NA	TGTGCCAGCAGCTTTGGACAGGGGTTCAATCAGCCCCAGCATTTT	CASSFGQGFNQPQHF